This T cell receptor (beta chain) was recorded in a study of cytomegalovirus exposure and HLA in healthy donors. The sample holds a few counts of this clone. Its target is unknown. Germline-derived CDR1 and CDR2 are MNHNS and SASEGT. V was cut by 0 bases and J by 3 bases, with 6 bases left in between. This CDR3 comprises 14 residues. Study-level findings and limits: CMV antigen specificity was confirmed in vitro for three CMV-associated chains.

Use of 60 Vbeta and 13 Jbeta primers characterized the PCR. The data were produced by immunoSEQ multiplex PCR, yet TCRdb's version contains in-frame clones alone and is incomplete. Of 75,000 to 95,000 clones listed, around 80% are singletons. The material sequenced was PBMCs. The receptor comes from a male donor in good health and CMV-seropositive. V gene TRBV6-1 combines with J gene TRBJ2-1; no firm D call. The CDR3 nucleotides are TGTGCCAGCAGTGAAGCGGCAGACTACAATGAGCAGTTCTTC. Translated: CASSEAADYNEQFF.